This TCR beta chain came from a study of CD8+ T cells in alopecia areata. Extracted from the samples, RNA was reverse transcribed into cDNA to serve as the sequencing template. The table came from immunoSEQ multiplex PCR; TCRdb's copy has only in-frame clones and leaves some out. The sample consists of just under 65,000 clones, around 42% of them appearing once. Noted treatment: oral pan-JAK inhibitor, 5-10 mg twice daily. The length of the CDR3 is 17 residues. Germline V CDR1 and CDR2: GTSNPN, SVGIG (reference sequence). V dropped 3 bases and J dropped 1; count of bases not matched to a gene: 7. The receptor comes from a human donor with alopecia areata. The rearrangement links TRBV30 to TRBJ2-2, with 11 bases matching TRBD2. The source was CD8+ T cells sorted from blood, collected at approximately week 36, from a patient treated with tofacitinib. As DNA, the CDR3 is TGTGCCTGGAGGGGGACTAGCGGAAATCTGAACACCGGGGAGCTGTTTTTT. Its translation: CAWRGTSGNLNTGELFF.